Listed below are T cell receptor beta chains from one sample, sequenced in a study of blood T cell repertoires in COVID-19. Using immunoSEQ multiplex PCR, the repertoire was profiled, and TCRdb retains in-frame clones only, with some absent. Of some 200,000 clones in the sample, approximately 86% are singletons; the top ten hold 2.5% to 3%. Input material: peripheral blood. These TCRs come from a man aged 35 to 55 with active or convalescent COVID-19. CDR3s include the opening cysteine and the closing phenylalanine or tryptophan. D genes are given only for firm matches. For some rows the clone size is stated as once, few or many, or as a class when expanded; others skip it.

cdr3_aa cdr3_nt d_call j_call v_call cdr3_length clone_size
CASSLARLSYEQYF TGTGCCAGCAGCTTAGCGCGCTTGTCCTACGAGCAGTACTTC - TRBJ2-7 TRBV7-2 14 -
CASSASRGGSEQFF TGTGCCAGCAGTGCTAGTCGGGGGGGGAGTGAGCAGTTCTTC TRBD2 TRBJ2-1 TRBV2 14 once
CASSLDLGTTPLHF TGTGCCAGCAGCTTAGATCTGGGGACAACACCCCTCCACTTT - TRBJ1-6 TRBV7-9 14 -
CASSQVVWGGLQNTGELFF TGTGCCAGCAGCCAAGTTGTTTGGGGGGGACTGCAGAACACCGGGGAGCTGTTTTTT TRBD2 TRBJ2-2 TRBV3-1/TRBV3-2 19 -
CASGKESTGSYGYTF TGCGCCAGCGGTAAAGAATCGACAGGGTCTTATGGCTACACCTTC TRBD1 TRBJ1-2 TRBV5-1 15 -
CASSTLADTQYF TGTGCCAGCAGTACCCTAGCGGATACGCAGTATTTT - TRBJ2-3 TRBV27 12 -
CATSRLDRGNEQFF TGTGCCACCAGCAGGTTAGACAGGGGCAATGAGCAGTTCTTC TRBD1 TRBJ2-1 TRBV15 14 -
CASSYPSLAGSDTQYF TGTGCCAGCAGTTACCCATCACTAGCGGGGTCGGATACGCAGTATTTT TRBD2 TRBJ2-3 TRBV6-2/TRBV6-3 16 -
CSVEFWGQGLSEQFF TGCAGCGTTGAGTTCTGGGGACAGGGTCTCAGTGAGCAGTTCTTC TRBD1 TRBJ2-1 TRBV29-1 15 -
CASSDSAGNTIYF TGTGCCAGCTCCGACAGCGCTGGAAACACCATATATTTT - TRBJ1-3 TRBV18 13 few
CASSKGARVAGELFF TGTGCCAGCAGCAAAGGGGCCAGGGTAGCCGGGGAGCTGTTTTTT - TRBJ2-2 TRBV21-1 15 once
CASSPPLGELFF TGTGCCAGCAGCCCCCCCCTGGGGGAGCTGTTTTTT - TRBJ2-2 TRBV27 12 -
CASSVDEGTGREKLFF TGTGCCAGCAGCGTAGATGAGGGGACAGGGCGAGAAAAACTGTTTTTT TRBD1 TRBJ1-4 TRBV9 16 -
CASSLMGSAYSGNTIYF TGTGCCAGCAGCTTAATGGGCAGTGCCTACTCTGGAAACACCATATATTTT - TRBJ1-3 TRBV7-8 17 few
CASSFPHRNTEAFF TGTGCCAGCAGTTTCCCGCACAGGAACACTGAAGCTTTCTTT - TRBJ1-1 TRBV28 14 -
CATSDWGEMGTGELFF TGTGCCACCAGTGATTGGGGGGAAATGGGGACCGGGGAGCTGTTTTTT - TRBJ2-2 TRBV24-1 16 -
CASSPGQLDSPLHF TGTGCCAGCAGCCCGGGACAGTTGGATTCACCCCTCCACTTT TRBD1 TRBJ1-6 TRBV5-4 14 -
CASSSRTWDTQYF TGTGCCAGCAGCTCCCGGACATGGGATACGCAGTATTTT - TRBJ2-3 TRBV3-1/TRBV3-2 13 -
CASSPRTGEETQYF TGTGCCAGCTCACCGCGGACAGGGGAGGAGACCCAGTACTTC TRBD1 TRBJ2-5 TRBV18 14 -
CAWSRAGVQPQHF TGTGCCTGGAGTCGGGCAGGGGTTCAGCCCCAGCATTTT - TRBJ1-5 TRBV30 13 -
CASSLGQGDQETQYF TGTGCCAGCAGCCTGGGACAGGGTGACCAAGAGACCCAGTACTTC TRBD1 TRBJ2-5 TRBV28 15 -
CASSLTPEQGAYQPQHF TGTGCCAGCAGCTTAACCCCCGAACAGGGTGCTTATCAGCCCCAGCATTTT - TRBJ1-5 TRBV7-3 17 once
CATSGGTGQNQPQHF TGTGCCACCAGCGGAGGGACAGGGCAAAATCAGCCCCAGCATTTT TRBD1 TRBJ1-5 TRBV15 15 -
CASSPPNRGGNEQFF TGCGCCAGCAGCCCCCCGAACAGGGGTGGGAATGAGCAGTTCTTC TRBD1 TRBJ2-1 TRBV5-1 15 -
CASSLMGQLVGELFF TGTGCCAGCAGCTTAATGGGACAGTTGGTCGGGGAGCTGTTTTTT TRBD1 TRBJ2-2 TRBV7-3 15 -
CATGSQWATNEKLFF TGTGCCACCGGGTCTCAGTGGGCAACTAATGAAAAACTGTTTTTT - TRBJ1-4 TRBV19 15 once
CASRRTGVATEAFF TGTGCCAGCAGGAGAACAGGGGTTGCCACTGAAGCTTTCTTT TRBD1 TRBJ1-1 TRBV4-2 14 -